A selection of T cell receptor beta chains follows, all from one sample in a study of low-dose radiotherapy and immunotherapy resistance in tumors. MiXCR, applied by TCRdb to the reads, yields one record per CDR3 protein. The sample includes 100,000 or so distinct CDR3 sequences, roughly 20% of them seen just once. The sequenced sample was PBMCs, obtained after low-dose radiotherapy plus immunotherapy. The receptors come from a male donor with prostate cancer. Each CDR3 is given with its conserved first and last residue. Each record gives: V gene, CDR3 length, J gene, CDR3 protein.

TRBV7-9	15	TRBJ1-2	CASSFLRTGGNGYTF
TRBV20-1	13	TRBJ2-5	CSARILGRETQYF
TRBV20-1	21	TRBJ2-6	CSARLGGLAGASHSGANVLTF
TRBV7-2	14	TRBJ1-1	CASSLKFSNTEAFF
TRBV29-1	16	TRBJ2-7	CSVTQISGGGYYEQYF
TRBV28	12	TRBJ2-7	CASSTVSYEQYF
TRBV11-2	16	TRBJ2-5	CASSSSGTGASGTQYF
TRBV10-1	14	TRBJ2-2	CASRPTGITGELFF
TRBV27	15	TRBJ2-7	CASSLSGTPGYEQYF
TRBV4-1	15	TRBJ1-2	CASSQAPGMTYGYTF
TRBV5-1	16	TRBJ2-2	CASSLDGVGDTGELFF
TRBV2	15	TRBJ1-2	CASSATGGGVDGYTF
TRBV3-1	16	TRBJ2-7	CASSHPGDRGTYEQYF
TRBV12-3/TRBV12-4	13	TRBJ1-2	CASSLILPYGYTF
TRBV3-1	15	TRBJ2-3	CASSRGGTSTDTQYF
TRBV13	15	TRBJ2-7	CASSKVRQGAYEQYF
TRBV27	18	TRBJ2-2	CASSFTSGPPPNTGELFF
TRBV11-1	14	TRBJ2-5	CASSLVLAGETQYF